This TCR beta chain appears in the sequencing data of a study of blood T cell repertoires in COVID-19. Study at large: In each case, the material was cDNA or gDNA derived from T cells, B-cell-depleted T cells, or PBMCs.

Produced via immunoSEQ multiplex PCR; TCRdb's table is partial and in-frame only. Of 150,000 or so clones detected, more than 85% appear once; the ten largest clones hold roughly 1.2%. Per the germline V gene, CDR1 is LNHDA and CDR2 is SQIVND (reference sequence). There are 20 residues in the CDR3. The V gene lost 5 bases and the J gene lost 5 bases, with 30 bases spanning the gap. This clone was recorded once. V usage is TRBV19 and J usage is TRBJ2-2, with a tentative D call TRBD2 (7 bases). The source is a human donor with acute COVID-19. The donor label of this sample is uncertain. Sequenced: PBMCs or T cells enriched from blood (not recorded which). This CDR3 reads CASSFLPGHRRGPGTGELFF. As DNA, the CDR3 is TGTGCCAGTAGTTTCCTCCCGGGACATCGGCGGGGGCCAGGGACCGGGGAGCTGTTTTTT.